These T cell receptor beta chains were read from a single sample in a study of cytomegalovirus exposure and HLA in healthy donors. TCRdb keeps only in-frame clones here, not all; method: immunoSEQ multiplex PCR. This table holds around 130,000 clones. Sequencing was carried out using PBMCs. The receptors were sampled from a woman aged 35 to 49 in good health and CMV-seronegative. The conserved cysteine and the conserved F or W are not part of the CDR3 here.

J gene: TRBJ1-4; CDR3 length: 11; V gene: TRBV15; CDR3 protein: ATSRGGVEGRF
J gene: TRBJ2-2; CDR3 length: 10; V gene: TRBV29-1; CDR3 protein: SVVGTNWELF
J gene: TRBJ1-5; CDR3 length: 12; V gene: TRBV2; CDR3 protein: ASSLQGAQQPQH
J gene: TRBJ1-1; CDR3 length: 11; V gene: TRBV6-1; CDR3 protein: ASSQHVNTEAF
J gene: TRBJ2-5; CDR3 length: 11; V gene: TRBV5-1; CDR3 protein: ASSFPGQETQY
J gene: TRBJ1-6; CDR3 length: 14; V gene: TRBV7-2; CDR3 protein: ASSPSTGGHNSPLH
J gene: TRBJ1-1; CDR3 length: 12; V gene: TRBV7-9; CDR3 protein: ASTMQVGETEAF
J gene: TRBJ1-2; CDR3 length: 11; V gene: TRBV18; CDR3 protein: ASSPGTGLGYT
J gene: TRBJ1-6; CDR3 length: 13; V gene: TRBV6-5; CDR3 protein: ATAGGGSFDSPLH
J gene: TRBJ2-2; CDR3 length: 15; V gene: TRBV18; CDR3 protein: ASSPPFQSANTGELF
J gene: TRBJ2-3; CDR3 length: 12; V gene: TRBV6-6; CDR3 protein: ASSRQGAQDTQY
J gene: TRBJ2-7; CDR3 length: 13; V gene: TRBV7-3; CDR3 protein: ASSTQGQGGGEQY
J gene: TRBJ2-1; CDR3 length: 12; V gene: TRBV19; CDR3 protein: ASSQQQGSGEQF
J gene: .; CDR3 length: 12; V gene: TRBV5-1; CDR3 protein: ASSAPGQDYEQY
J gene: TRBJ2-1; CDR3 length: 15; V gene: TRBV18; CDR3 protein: ASSPLASASGGYEQF
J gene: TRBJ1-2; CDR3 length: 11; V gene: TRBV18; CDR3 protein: ASSPDSFYGYT
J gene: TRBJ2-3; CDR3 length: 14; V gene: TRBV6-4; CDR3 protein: ASSDSLAGGPDTQY
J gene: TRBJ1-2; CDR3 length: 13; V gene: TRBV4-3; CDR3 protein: ASSQVAVQFYGYT
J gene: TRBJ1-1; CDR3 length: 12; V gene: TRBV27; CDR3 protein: ASSHRGGTTEAF
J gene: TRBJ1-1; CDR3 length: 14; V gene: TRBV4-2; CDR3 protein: ASSQESTAGGFEAF
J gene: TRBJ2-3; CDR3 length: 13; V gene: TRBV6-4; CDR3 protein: ASSADRFTTDTQY
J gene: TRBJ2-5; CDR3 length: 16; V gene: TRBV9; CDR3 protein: ASSVASGAGRAQETQY
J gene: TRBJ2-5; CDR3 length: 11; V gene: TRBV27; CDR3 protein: ASSSSLGETQY
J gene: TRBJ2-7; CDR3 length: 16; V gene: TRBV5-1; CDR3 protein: ASSLFGLAGDTSLEQY
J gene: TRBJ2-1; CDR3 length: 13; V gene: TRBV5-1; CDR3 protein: ASSSAGGPPTEQF
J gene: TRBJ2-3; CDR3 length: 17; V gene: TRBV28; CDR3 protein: ASNLGRTSGEPSTDTQY
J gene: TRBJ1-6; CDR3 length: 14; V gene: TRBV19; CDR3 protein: ASSRRTGGFNSPLH
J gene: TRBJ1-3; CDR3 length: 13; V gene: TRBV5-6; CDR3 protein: ASSMGDRAGNTIY
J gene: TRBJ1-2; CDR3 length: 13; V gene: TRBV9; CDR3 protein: ASSQGQGINYGYT
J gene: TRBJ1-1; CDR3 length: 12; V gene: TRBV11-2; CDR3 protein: ASSTYSTGSDAF
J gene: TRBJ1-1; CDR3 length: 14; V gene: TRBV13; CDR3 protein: ASSSTLTGLNTEAF
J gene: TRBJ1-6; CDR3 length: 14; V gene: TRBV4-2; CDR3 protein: ASSQGEGQGNSPLH
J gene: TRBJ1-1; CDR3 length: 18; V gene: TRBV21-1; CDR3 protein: ASSKAQYGTKRIMNTEAF
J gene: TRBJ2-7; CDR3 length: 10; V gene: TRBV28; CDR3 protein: ASSLFLREQY
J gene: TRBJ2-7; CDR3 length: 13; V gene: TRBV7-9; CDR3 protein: ASSFGGGGAYEQY
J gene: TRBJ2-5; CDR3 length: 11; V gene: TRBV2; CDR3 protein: ASSNTGSETQY
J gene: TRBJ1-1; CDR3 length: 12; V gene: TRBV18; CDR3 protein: ASSPRAGDTEAF
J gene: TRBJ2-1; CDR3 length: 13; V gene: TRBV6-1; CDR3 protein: ASTSQGGTYNEQF
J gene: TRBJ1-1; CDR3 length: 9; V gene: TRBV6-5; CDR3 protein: ASSRGTEAF
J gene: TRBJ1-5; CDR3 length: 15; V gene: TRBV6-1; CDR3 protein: ASSARAGGGGNQPQH
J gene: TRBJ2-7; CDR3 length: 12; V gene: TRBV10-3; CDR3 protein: AISESGQGWEQY
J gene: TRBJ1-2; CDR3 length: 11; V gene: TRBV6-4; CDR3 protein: ASSSTGAEGYT
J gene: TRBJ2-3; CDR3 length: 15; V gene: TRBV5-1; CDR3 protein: ASSLFSSGKSTDTQY
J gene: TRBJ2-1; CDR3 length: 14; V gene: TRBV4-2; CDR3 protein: ASSHTGTSGNNEQF
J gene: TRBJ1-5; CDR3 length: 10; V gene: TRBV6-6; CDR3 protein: ASSLRVQPQH
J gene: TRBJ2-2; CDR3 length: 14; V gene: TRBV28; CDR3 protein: ASSPRTGGAGGELF
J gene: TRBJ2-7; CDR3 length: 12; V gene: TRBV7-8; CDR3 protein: ASSPGQGVYEQY
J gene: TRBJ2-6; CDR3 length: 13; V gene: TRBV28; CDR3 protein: ASNPRVNGANVLT
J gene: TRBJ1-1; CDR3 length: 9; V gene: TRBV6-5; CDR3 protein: ASTSSTEAF
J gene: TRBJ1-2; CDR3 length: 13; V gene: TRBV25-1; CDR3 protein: ASSERSGGNYGYT
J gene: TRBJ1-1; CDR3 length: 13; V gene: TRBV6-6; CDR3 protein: ASSGLTGGNTEAF
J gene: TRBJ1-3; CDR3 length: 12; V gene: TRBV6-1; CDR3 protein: ASHPGDSGNTIY
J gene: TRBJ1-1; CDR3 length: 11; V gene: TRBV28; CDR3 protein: ASSQPDRAGAF
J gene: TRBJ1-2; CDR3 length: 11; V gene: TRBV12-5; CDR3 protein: ASGYQASYGYT